Sequencing of this T cell receptor beta chain was carried out in a study of blood T cell repertoires in COVID-19. Across the whole study: There were acute and convalescent COVID-19 samples, and they came from the United States, Italy and Spain. T cells, B-cell-depleted T cells, or PBMCs supplied cDNA or gDNA.

In the study's own analysis: Scientists estimated how many nucleated cells there were by amplifying reference gene primers. Generated by immunoSEQ multiplex PCR, the TCRdb table keeps only in-frame clones and is missing some. V and J calls and clone size are copied from that table; D and trimming were computed from the DNA. This sample has 190,000 or so clones, with roughly 84% found just once. Germline V lookup: CDR1 SEHNR, CDR2 FQNEAQ (reference sequence). V was pared by 0 bases and J by 5 bases, with 8 bases between. The CDR3 is 14 amino acids. This clonotype was sampled from a woman of 80 years or more with acute or convalescent COVID-19. The V call is TRBV7-9, the J call TRBJ2-1, with D uncertain. Sequenced input: peripheral blood. The CDR3 loop is CASSLAIDNNEQFF. For the CDR3, the DNA is TGTGCCAGCAGCTTAGCTATTGACAACAATGAGCAGTTCTTC.